One and the same sample provided the 32 T cell receptor beta chains below, sequenced in a study of blood T cell repertoires in COVID-19. Here immunoSEQ multiplex PCR was the method, and the copy in TCRdb shows in-frame clones only, minus some. The sample lists about 23,000 clones; approximately 75% were seen once. The sample consisted of peripheral blood. These receptors were collected from a man between 45 and 60 years old with COVID-19, enrolled during active disease.

The rearrangement joins TRBV6-2 or TRBV6-3 to TRBJ1-2; D gene ambiguous. The CDR3 sequence is 14 residues long. Germline CDR1 and CDR2: MNHEY and SVGEGT. V was cut by 2 bases and J by 8 bases, with 15 bases left in between. CDR3 nucleotide sequence: TGTGCCAGCAGTTACGACTATAGGGCGTCGGGCTACACCTTC. Its protein product is CASSYDYRASGYTF.

The CDR3 here is CASSLGGTPGEKLFF. CDR3 nucleotide sequence: TGTGCCAGCAGTTTAGGGGGGACCCCGGGTGAAAAACTGTTTTTT. The rearrangement links TRBV27 to TRBJ1-4, with TRBD1 as a possible D gene (5 bases). V shed 2 bases and J shed 7 bases, with 14 bases lying between them. The V gene's germline CDR1 is MNHEY and CDR2 SMNVEV (reference sequence). The CDR3 loop spans 15 amino acids.

The rearrangement uses TRBV7-9 and TRBJ2-3, with 11 bases lining up with TRBD2. The CDR3 has 16 residues. The germline gives CDR1 SEHNR, CDR2 FQNEAQ (reference sequence). With V trimmed by 5 bases and J by 2 bases, 6 bases remained unmatched. The CDR3 loop reads CASSTTSGKPTDTQYF. The CDR3 bases are TGTGCCAGCAGCACGACTAGCGGGAAGCCCACAGATACGCAGTATTTT.

As DNA, the CDR3 is TGTGCCAGTAGTACCACAGGAAACACCATATATTTT. Amino acid sequence: CASSTTGNTIYF. The V gene is TRBV19, the J gene TRBJ1-3; D is ambiguous. The germline gives CDR1 LNHDA, CDR2 SQIVND (reference sequence). The CDR3 is made up of 12 amino acids. V lost 4 bases, J lost 4 bases, and 5 bases lay in between.

The chain's CDR3 is CAISAGQGTNYGYTF. CDR3 nucleotides: TGTGCCATCAGTGCCGGGCAGGGAACTAACTATGGCTACACCTTC. V and J are TRBV10-3 and TRBJ1-2; TRBD1 might be the D (5 bases). V lost 4 bases and J lost 0, with 12 bases in between. There are 15 residues in the CDR3. Germline CDR1 and CDR2: ENHRY and SYGVKD.

V is TRBV7-2 and J is TRBJ2-1; 10 bases line up with TRBD1. The junction had 11 bases not matched to a gene; V was cut back by 3 bases and J by 12 bases. Germline CDR1 reads SGHTA; CDR2 reads FQGNSA. There are 15 residues in the CDR3. CDR3 nucleotides: TGTGCCAGCAGCTTTAAGGGACAGGGGAATTATCGGCAGTTCTTC. Its protein is CASSFKGQGNYRQFF.

The chain combines TRBV30 with TRBJ1-3, with 7 positions matching TRBD1. In germline, CDR1 is GTSNPN, CDR2 SVGIG (reference sequence). The ends lost 2 bases at V and 0 bases at J; junction bases unmatched: 7. The CDR3 consists of 16 residues. The CDR3 is CAWSTGVGGSGNTIYF. CDR3 nucleotides: TGTGCCTGGAGTACAGGGGTTGGGGGCTCTGGAAACACCATATATTTT.

The gene calls are TRBV5-1 and TRBJ2-5; maybe TRBD1 (6 bases). Germline CDR1 and CDR2: SGHRS and YFSETQ. This CDR3 comprises 14 residues. V lost 4 bases and J lost 2, with 12 bases in between. The CDR3 sequence is CASSPPRGQETQYF. DNA for the CDR3: TGCGCCAGCAGCCCCCCCAGGGGACAAGAGACCCAGTACTTC.

This clone is labeled as medium-sized (0.01 to 0.1%). The chain joins TRBV2 to TRBJ1-3; D call uncertain. Per germline, CDR1 SNHLY and CDR2 FYNNEI. The CDR3 extends over 16 amino acids. Trimming stripped 5 bases from V and 0 bases from J, with 14 bases between. The CDR3 here is CASSLFSGPSGNTIYF. The CDR3 DNA follows: TGTGCCAGCAGTCTCTTCTCAGGTCCCTCTGGAAACACCATATATTTT. Filled out from reference TRBV2 and TRBJ1-3, the complete variable domain reads EPEVTQTPSHQVTQMGQEVILRCVPISNHLYFYWYRQILGQKVEFLVSFYNNEISEKSEIFDDQFSVERPDGSNFTLKIRSTKLEDSAMYFCASSLFSGPSGNTIYFGEGSWLTVV.

V and J are TRBV5-6 and TRBJ2-7, with 9 bases matching TRBD1. Germline loops: CDR1 SGHDT, CDR2 YYEEEE. CDR3 length equals 14 residues. V dropped 7 bases and J dropped 0; count of bases not matched to a gene: 5. CDR3 sequence reads: CASGTGYSSYEQYF. CDR3 bases: TGTGCCAGCGGGACAGGGTATAGCTCCTACGAGCAGTACTTC.

J is TRBJ1-6 and V is TRBV6-5; weak D call: TRBD1 (6 bases). Per germline, CDR1 MNHEY and CDR2 SVGAGI. The germline V and J ends were trimmed by 5 bases and 10 bases, with 15 bases remaining between them. This CDR3 spans 14 amino acids. The CDR3 loop is CASSPGQSVSPLHF. CDR3 nucleotide sequence: TGTGCCAGCAGTCCCGGACAGTCTGTCTCACCCCTCCACTTT.

V usage is TRBV5-1 and J usage is TRBJ1-6, with 7 bases matching TRBD1. After removal of 4 bases from V and 9 bases from J, the junction contained 7 bases not matched to a gene. Per the germline V gene, CDR1 is SGHRS and CDR2 is YFSETQ. This CDR3 comprises 14 residues. CDR3 nucleotide sequence: TGCGCCAGCAGCAGTACTGACAGGGCTTCACCCCTCCACTTT. It translates to CASSSTDRASPLHF.

This clone was seen only a few times. The rearrangement uses TRBV7-8 and TRBJ2-3, with 10 bases that match TRBD2. The V gene end was trimmed by 6 bases and the J gene end by 1 base; junction bases not matched to a gene: 4. CDR3 length: 15 amino acids. Germline V gene lookup returns CDR1 SGHVS and CDR2 FQNEAQ. The CDR3 nucleotides read TGTGCCAGCAGACTGCTAGCGGGGGGCACAGATACGCAGTATTTT. It yields the protein CASRLLAGGTDTQYF.

A note on this clone: At one boundary the junction diverges from the germline segment, which might be a read error. The J gene is TRBJ2-2, the V gene TRBV7-7; D may be TRBD2 (5 bases). Germline V gene sequence: CDR1 SSHAT, CDR2 FNYEAQ (reference sequence). This CDR3 spans 13 amino acids. The CDR3 reads CASSIGRTGELFF. The DNA of the CDR3 is TGTGCTAGCAGCATAGGGAGAACCGGGGAGCTGTTTTTT.

The chain is built from TRBV10-3 and TRBJ2-2; 8 bases match TRBD1. The germline V gene has CDR1 ENHRY and CDR2 SYGVKD. Germline trimming cut 4 bases from V and 6 bases from J; bases unmatched to any gene: 4. CDR3 length: 14 amino acids. CDR3 protein: CAISADRAPGELFF. The DNA for the CDR3 is TGTGCCATCAGTGCGGACAGGGCCCCCGGGGAGCTGTTTTTT.

The genes are TRBV5-1 and TRBJ2-1, with TRBD2 matching over 9 bases. CDR1 and CDR2 (germline): SGHRS, YFSETQ. CDR3 length: 14 residues. V was pared by 6 bases and J by 5 bases, with 6 bases of the junction left unmatched. CDR3 sequence reads: CASKMTSGNNEQFF. The CDR3 coding sequence is TGCGCCAGCAAAATGACTAGCGGAAACAATGAGCAGTTCTTC.

The chain uses TRBV6-1 and TRBJ2-7, with 12 bases lining up with TRBD1. In germline, CDR1 is MNHNS, CDR2 SASEGT. The CDR3 is 16 residues long. Trimming at V came to 2 bases and at J to 2 bases, leaving 4 bases not matched to a gene. The CDR3: CASSEMGTGGPYEQYF. The CDR3 DNA reads as TGTGCCAGCAGTGAAATGGGGACAGGGGGCCCCTACGAGCAGTACTTC.

The gene calls are TRBV10-2 and TRBJ1-6, with unresolved D. CDR1 and CDR2 (germline): WSHSY, SAAADI. The ends were cut back, 10 bases at V and 10 bases at J, with 20 bases in the middle. This CDR3 is 14 amino acids long. CDR3 DNA: TGCGCCACCGGGAGGCGGGCAGCGGACTCACCCCTCCACTTT. Translation: CATGRRAADSPLHF.

The chain combines TRBV11-1 with TRBJ2-7; weak D call: TRBD2 (5 bases). V lost 5 bases and J lost 7, with 15 bases in between. Germline CDR1 reads SGHAT; CDR2 reads FQDESV (reference sequence). This CDR3 region has 13 residues. CDR3 nucleotides: TGTGCCAGCAGCCGGGGTTTCCAAGAGGAGCAGTACTTC. Translated, it gives CASSRGFQEEQYF.

The chain couples TRBV18 to TRBJ2-1, with TRBD2 matching over 13 bases. The CDR3 loop spans 16 amino acids. Germline-derived CDR1 and CDR2 are KGHSH and LQKENI. V was clipped by 6 bases and J by 3 bases; unmatched bases: 5. The CDR3 sequence: CASSGLAGAGYNEQFF. The CDR3 coding sequence is TGTGCCAGCTCCGGACTAGCGGGAGCGGGCTACAATGAGCAGTTCTTC.

This chain joins TRBV2 and TRBJ2-3, with TRBD2 identical over 8 bases. The germline gives CDR1 SNHLY, CDR2 FYNNEI. The CDR3 runs 16 residues. With V trimmed by 1 base and J by 0 bases, 3 bases remained unmatched. CDR3 loop: CASSEERGTSTDTQYF. DNA of the CDR3: TGTGCCAGCAGTGAAGAGCGGGGGACTAGCACAGATACGCAGTATTTT.

This sequence joins TRBV6-2 or TRBV6-3 and TRBJ2-1, with TRBD2 matching over 9 bases. This CDR3 is 17 amino acids long. Per the germline V gene, CDR1 is MNHEY and CDR2 is SVGEGT. Losses at the gene ends were 2 bases for V and 1 base for J; bases not matched to a gene: 6. This chain's CDR3 is CASSYPSLAGSYNEQFF. As DNA, the CDR3 is TGTGCCAGCAGTTACCCCAGCCTAGCGGGGTCCTACAATGAGCAGTTCTTC.

The rearrangement links TRBV24-1 to TRBJ2-3; 7 bases are a match to TRBD2. The CDR3 is 16 amino acids. Germline CDR1 is KGHDR and CDR2 is SFDVKD. The V gene end was trimmed by 5 bases and the J gene end by 7 bases; junction bases not matched to a gene: 14. As DNA, the CDR3 is TGTGCCACCAGTGGAGGGAGCTGGGGGAGGGCCAATACGCAGTATTTT. It translates to CATSGGSWGRANTQYF.

The chain's CDR3 is CASSYHLTNYGYTF. The CDR3 DNA reads as TGCGCCAGCAGCTACCATCTAACTAACTATGGCTACACCTTC. The chain uses TRBV5-1 and TRBJ1-2; D not resolved. Germline-derived CDR1 and CDR2 are SGHRS and YFSETQ. The CDR3 totals 14 residues. V dropped 3 bases and J dropped 0 bases, with 9 bases sitting between them.

V is TRBV6-5 and J is TRBJ1-1; TRBD1 is a possible D gene (6 bases). Trimming stripped 1 base from V and 1 base from J, with 10 bases between. The CDR3 has 15 amino acids. Germline lookup yields CDR1 MNHEY and CDR2 SVGAGI. CDR3 in DNA: TGTGCCAGCAGTTACTTGGGACACCAGAACACTGAAGCTTTCTTT. Translation: CASSYLGHQNTEAFF.

The chain uses TRBV4-2 and TRBJ1-1, with D uncertain. CDR1 and CDR2 (germline): LGHNA, YNFKEQ. The CDR3 is 13 amino acids. Trimming pared 0 bases from V and 8 bases from J, leaving 10 bases between. The CDR3 spells CASSQDPAREAFF. For the CDR3, the DNA is TGTGCCAGCAGCCAAGACCCAGCGCGAGAAGCTTTCTTT.

The CDR3 bases are TGTGCCAGTAGTATAGATCGGGTAGGGGTTCTTAGCAATCAGCCCCAGCATTTT. Residues: CASSIDRVGVLSNQPQHF. The chain joins TRBV19 to TRBJ1-5; maybe TRBD1 (5 bases). This CDR3 is built from 18 residues. The germline V and J ends were trimmed by 0 bases and 0 bases, with 15 bases remaining between them. Germline values: CDR1 LNHDA, CDR2 SQIVND (reference sequence).

The chain is built from TRBV7-2 and TRBJ2-1, with TRBD1 matching over 11 bases. V lost 5 bases and J lost 2; bases outside the gene matches: 2. Germline V gene sequence: CDR1 SGHTA, CDR2 FQGNSA. The CDR3 has 15 amino acids. This chain's CDR3 is CASSRDRGTYNEQFF. CDR3 in DNA: TGTGCCAGCAGCCGGGACAGGGGGACCTACAATGAGCAGTTCTTC.

This clone was detected only once. The gene calls are TRBV5-1 and TRBJ2-7; TRBD2 matches at 14 bases. Trimming removed 0 bases from V and 4 bases from J; junction bases left unmatched: 3. The CDR3 has 16 amino acids. The germline gives CDR1 SGHRS, CDR2 YFSETQ. For the CDR3, the DNA is TGCGCCAGCAGCTTGGCCTGGACTAGCGGGAGGTACGAGCAGTACTTC. Encoded protein: CASSLAWTSGRYEQYF.

This clone has a handful of counts. J is TRBJ2-1 and V is TRBV5-4, with TRBD2 identical over 7 bases. The J segment lost 7 bases and the V segment lost 4 bases, leaving 11 bases of the junction unmatched. The CDR3 runs 15 residues. Germline V lookup: CDR1 SGHNT, CDR2 YYREEE (reference sequence). The CDR3 sequence: CASSPPAGIRNEQFF. The CDR3 bases are TGTGCCAGCAGCCCGCCAGCGGGAATCCGGAATGAGCAGTTCTTC. Supplemented by reference TRBV5-4 and TRBJ2-1, the full variable domain reads ETGVTQSPTHLIKTRGQQVTLRCSSQSGHNTVSWYQQALGQGPQFIFQYYREEENGRGNFPPRFSGLQFPNYSSELNVNALELDDSALYLCASSPPAGIRNEQFFGPGTRLTVL.

In this sample, this clone turned up a few times. The V call is TRBV12-3 or TRBV12-4, the J call TRBJ1-1; tentative D call: TRBD1 (5 bases). The CDR3 contains 12 residues. Deletions cut 6 bases from V and 7 bases from J, with 12 bases between. For the CDR3, the DNA is TGTGCCAGCAGCCCAGGGTTCGGTGAAGCTTTCTTT. It encodes CASSPGFGEAFF.

The chain carries TRBV28 and TRBJ1-1; 7 nucleotides align to TRBD1. Losses at the gene ends were 1 base for V and 6 bases for J; bases not matched to a gene: 11. The CDR3 runs 16 residues. The V gene's germline CDR1 is MDHEN and CDR2 SYDVKM. CDR3 coding DNA: TGTGCCAGCAGTTTATTAGGGGGCAGGGGAAAGCCTGAAGCTTTCTTT. Residues: CASSLLGGRGKPEAFF.